The sequence of this T cell receptor (beta chain) was determined in a study of PD-1 blockade in classical Hodgkin lymphoma. Assay used: immunoSEQ multiplex PCR; TCRdb lists only in-frame clones, some missing. The table lists 3,000 or so clones, roughly three quarters of them singletons, with under 20% in the top ten. Germline-derived CDR1 and CDR2 are SEHNR and FQNEAQ (reference sequence). The CDR3 spans 14 residues. V dropped 5 bases and J dropped 5; count of bases not matched to a gene: 6. Time point given: newly diagnosed, previously untreated cHL patient sample. Magnetic negative selection of thawed PBMCs yielded the CD8+ T cells. Acting as the comparison were PBMCs from newly diagnosed, untreated classical Hodgkin lymphoma. Details on this clone: Antigen: not known.

Study results and limitations: Newly diagnosed patients were said to have less baseline TCR diversity than healthy donors did. The authors have not defined what causes the repertoire differences, possibly disease activity or prior therapy.

The gene calls are TRBV7-9 and TRBJ1-1, with 9 positions matching TRBD1. This sequence originates from a human donor with classical Hodgkin lymphoma. Sequencing input: CD8+ T cells from blood. The CDR3 protein is CASSVDRGGTEAFF. Here the CDR3 DNA reads TGTGCCAGCAGCGTGGACAGGGGAGGAACTGAAGCTTTCTTT.